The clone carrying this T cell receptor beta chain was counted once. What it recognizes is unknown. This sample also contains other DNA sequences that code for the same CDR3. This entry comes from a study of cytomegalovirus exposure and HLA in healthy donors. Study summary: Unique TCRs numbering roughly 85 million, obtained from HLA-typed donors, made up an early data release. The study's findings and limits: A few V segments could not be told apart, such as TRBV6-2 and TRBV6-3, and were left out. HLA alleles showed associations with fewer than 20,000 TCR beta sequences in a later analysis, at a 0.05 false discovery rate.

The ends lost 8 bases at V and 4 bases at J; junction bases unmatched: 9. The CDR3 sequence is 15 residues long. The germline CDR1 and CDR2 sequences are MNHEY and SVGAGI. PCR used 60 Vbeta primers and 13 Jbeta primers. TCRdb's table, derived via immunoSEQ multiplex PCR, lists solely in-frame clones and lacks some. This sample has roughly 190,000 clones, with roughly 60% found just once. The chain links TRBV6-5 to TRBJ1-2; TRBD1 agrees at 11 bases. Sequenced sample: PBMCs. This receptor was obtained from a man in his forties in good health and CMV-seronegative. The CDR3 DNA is TGTGCCAGCGGCTCCGGGACAGGGGGTACCTATGGCTACACCTTC. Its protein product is CASGSGTGGTYGYTF.